The 11 T cell receptor beta chains in this list originate from one sample, sequenced in a study of blood T cell repertoires in COVID-19. Libraries were prepared by immunoSEQ multiplex PCR; TCRdb keeps only in-frame clonotypes and omits some of them. This sample has roughly 260,000 clones, with less than 85% found just once. The sequenced material came from peripheral blood. These TCRs come from a woman younger than 35 with acute or convalescent COVID-19.

The gene calls are TRBV11-2 and TRBJ2-2; TRBD1 might be the D (5 bases). The germline gives CDR1 SGHAT, CDR2 FQNNGV. The length of the CDR3 is 14 residues. The V end lost 7 bases, the J end lost 6 bases, and 15 bases lay between the germline ends. CDR3 nucleotides: TGTGCCAGCATCCTCACGTGGGGCTCCGGGGAGCTGTTTTTT. Translated: CASILTWGSGELFF.

Comment on this clone: Different DNA sequences within this sample yield the same CDR3. This chain uses TRBV7-8 with TRBJ1-1, with D possibly TRBD1 on 5 matching bases. Germline values: CDR1 SGHVS, CDR2 FQNEAQ. With 4 bases removed from V and 1 base from J, the gap between germline ends came to 10 bases. CDR3 length: 14 amino acids. As DNA, the CDR3 is TGTGCCAGCAGCTCATGGGGGGGGAACACTGAAGCTTTCTTT. Amino acids: CASSSWGGNTEAFF.

This chain links TRBV4-2 with TRBJ2-7, with TRBD2 matching 7 bases. The CDR3 contains 15 residues. Germline CDR1 is LGHNA and CDR2 is YNFKEQ. Losses at the gene ends were 0 bases for V and 2 bases for J; bases not matched to a gene: 4. The CDR3 here is CASSQDGSGAYEQYF. The CDR3 nucleotides are TGTGCCAGCAGCCAAGATGGGAGCGGGGCCTACGAGCAGTACTTC.

The rearrangement uses TRBV6-5 and TRBJ1-4; possibly TRBD1 for D (5 bases). Germline V gene sequence: CDR1 MNHEY, CDR2 SVGAGI. The CDR3 totals 16 residues. Trimming took 2 bases from V and 3 from J, leaving 13 bases between them. Here the CDR3 DNA reads TGTGCCAGCAGTTACGGCTCGGGGGGACCTAATGAAAAACTGTTTTTT. Its translation is CASSYGSGGPNEKLFF.

The chain combines TRBV9 with TRBJ2-1; TRBD1 matches 8 bases. V shed 3 bases, J shed 7 bases, and the junction held 9 bases outside the gene matches. CDR3 length: 15 amino acids. Germline V gene data show CDR1 as SGDLS and CDR2 as YYNGEE. The DNA for the CDR3 is TGTGCCAGCAGCGCCGGGACAGGAGGAAAGAATGAGCAGTTCTTC. Translated: CASSAGTGGKNEQFF. Filled out from reference TRBV9 and TRBJ2-1, the complete variable domain reads DSGVTQTPKHLITATGQRVTLRCSPRSGDLSVYWYQQSLDQGLQFLIQYYNGEERAKGNILERFSAQQFPDLHSELNLSSLELGDSALYFCASSAGTGGKNEQFFGPGTRLTVL.

The V gene is TRBV10-1, the J gene TRBJ2-1, with 7 nucleotides matching TRBD1. CDR3 length: 13 residues. Trimming cost V 6 bases and J 6 bases; bases outside gene matches: 5. Germline V CDR1 and CDR2: WNHNN, SYGVQD (reference sequence). CDR3 nucleotide sequence: TGCGCCAGCAGCACGACAGGGTTCAATGAGCAGTTCTTC. Amino acids: CASSTTGFNEQFF.

The CDR3 DNA sequence: TGCGCCAGCAACTCGAGCGGGACCTTGAACAATGAGCAGTTCTTC. This sequence encodes CASNSSGTLNNEQFF. J is TRBJ2-1 and V is TRBV4-3; 7 bases align to TRBD2. CDR1 and CDR2 (germline): LGHNA, YSLEER. CDR3 length equals 15 residues. J gave up 5 bases and V 7 bases, and 11 bases lay outside the gene matches.

The J gene is TRBJ2-1, the V gene TRBV7-8; 10 bases map to TRBD2. Germline V lookup: CDR1 SGHVS, CDR2 FQNEAQ. J was trimmed by 1 base and V by 6 bases; bases with no gene match: 6. The CDR3 spans 16 residues. CDR3 DNA sequence: TGTGCCAGCAGGACCCTAGCGGGAGAGTCCTACAATGAGCAGTTCTTC. It yields the protein CASRTLAGESYNEQFF. Looking up the rest from reference TRBV7-8 and TRBJ2-1 gives the full variable domain: GAGVSQSPRYKVAKRGQDVALRCDPISGHVSLFWYQQALGQGPEFLTYFQNEAQLDKSGLPSDRFFAERPEGSVSTLKIQRTQQEDSAVYLCASRTLAGESYNEQFFGPGTRLTVL.

This clone has more than one count but fewer than ten. The rearrangement uses TRBV9 and TRBJ2-6; 8 bases align to TRBD1. Germline values: CDR1 SGDLS, CDR2 YYNGEE. There are 19 residues in the CDR3. V gave up 0 bases and J gave up 4 bases; unmatched junction bases: 12. CDR3 nucleotides: TGTGCCAGCAGCGTAGACGTCGCAGGGGGCGCTTCGGGGGCCAACGTCCTGACTTTC. Translated: CASSVDVAGGASGANVLTF. Using reference TRBV9 and TRBJ2-6 for the parts outside the CDR3, the full variable domain is DSGVTQTPKHLITATGQRVTLRCSPRSGDLSVYWYQQSLDQGLQFLIQYYNGEERAKGNILERFSAQQFPDLHSELNLSSLELGDSALYFCASSVDVAGGASGANVLTFGAGSRLTVL.

The sample holds one count of this clone. This chain connects TRBV24-1 to TRBJ1-2; TRBD1 might be the D (6 bases). Trimming stripped 1 base from V and 5 bases from J, with 13 bases between. Germline assignment: CDR1 KGHDR and CDR2 SFDVKD. This CDR3 region has 15 residues. The CDR3, as DNA: TGTGCCACCAGTGATTTTGCCCGGACAGAGTATGGCTACACCTTC. Its translation: CATSDFARTEYGYTF.

The table lists this clone with a few counts. The V gene is TRBV6-1, the J gene TRBJ2-2, with TRBD1 identical over 9 bases. CDR1 is MNHNS and CDR2 is SASEGT in the germline V gene. The CDR3 length is 15 residues. The ends lost 3 bases at V and 3 bases at J; junction bases unmatched: 2. The CDR3 loop is CASSDGDRDTGELFF. Here the CDR3 DNA reads TGTGCCAGCAGTGATGGGGACAGGGACACCGGGGAGCTGTTTTTT.